Listed below are T cell receptor beta chains from one sample, sequenced in a study of OX40 agonist ivuxolimab in advanced cancers. Here immunoSEQ multiplex PCR was the method, and the copy in TCRdb shows in-frame clones only, minus some. The table has tens of thousands of clones, 90% seen once. Sequenced here: CD4+ or CD8+ T cells sorted from blood, sampled in a trial of the OX40 agonist ivuxolimab. Source of these receptors: an adult with an advanced solid tumor such as melanoma, head and neck, liver or kidney cancer. Each CDR3 is given with its conserved first and last residue. A D gene is named only where the DNA matches it firmly. Rows give clone size only sometimes, using once, few, many, or a class for an expanded clone.

>TRBV6-6|once|-|TRBJ1-2
CASIGSDHYGYTF
TGTGCCAGCATCGGCAGCGACCACTATGGCTACACCTTC
>TRBV29-1|-|-|TRBJ1-2
CSVAIGYGYTF
TGCAGCGTGGCTATTGGGTATGGCTACACCTTC
>TRBV7-9|-|-|TRBJ2-2
CASSPHQNTGELFF
TGTGCCAGCAGTCCCCACCAGAACACCGGGGAGCTGTTTTTT
>TRBV2|-|-|TRBJ2-5
CASYGSSKEGETQYF
TGTGCCAGCTATGGTAGCTCCAAAGAGGGAGAGACCCAGTACTTC
>TRBV7-9|-|-|TRBJ1-1
CASSFQAEAFF
TGTGCCAGCAGCTTTCAGGCTGAAGCTTTCTTT
>TRBV13|-|TRBD2|TRBJ2-2
CASSPQLAGLWTGELFF
TGTGCCAGCAGCCCTCAACTAGCGGGATTATGGACCGGGGAGCTGTTTTTT
>TRBV6-1|-|-|TRBJ2-7
CASSPSRVYEQYF
TGTGCCAGCAGTCCATCCCGGGTCTACGAGCAGTACTTC
>TRBV5-4|-|-|TRBJ2-3
CASSLEEPHTDTQYF
TGTGCCAGCAGCTTGGAGGAGCCCCACACAGATACGCAGTATTTT
>TRBV7-2|-|-|TRBJ2-5
CASSLQGILQETQYF
TGTGCCAGCAGCCTACAGGGAATTCTCCAAGAGACCCAGTACTTC
>TRBV6-1|few|-|TRBJ2-3
CASSDDIRVRGTDTQYF
TGTGCCAGCAGTGACGACATCAGGGTCCGGGGCACAGATACGCAGTATTTT
>TRBV7-9|-|TRBD2|TRBJ2-2
CASSRSGVSGTGELFF
TGTGCCAGCAGCCGAAGCGGGGTTTCGGGCACCGGGGAGCTGTTTTTT
>TRBV7-6|-|-|TRBJ2-7
CASSPSPSVAYEQYF
TGTGCCAGCAGCCCATCCCCCAGCGTTGCCTACGAGCAGTACTTC
>TRBV5-1|-|-|TRBJ2-5
CASSDSEETQYF
TGCGCCAGCTCTGACAGTGAAGAGACCCAGTACTTC
>TRBV19|-|-|TRBJ2-3
CASSIGTQNTQYF
TGTGCCAGTAGTATCGGGACCCAAAATACGCAGTATTTT
>TRBV15|-|-|TRBJ1-1
CATSTRRGEDTEAFF
TGTGCCACCAGCACCCGCCGGGGTGAAGACACTGAAGCTTTCTTT
>TRBV5-4|-|TRBD2|TRBJ2-1
CASSPGLAGNEQFF
TGTGCCAGCAGCCCGGGACTAGCGGGAAATGAGCAGTTCTTC
>TRBV27|few|-|TRBJ2-3
CASSYNQGKPDTQYF
TGTGCCAGCAGCTATAATCAGGGGAAGCCAGATACGCAGTATTTT
>TRBV19|-|-|TRBJ2-1
CASSIWDSYNEQFF
TGTGCCAGTAGTATCTGGGACTCCTACAATGAGCAGTTCTTC